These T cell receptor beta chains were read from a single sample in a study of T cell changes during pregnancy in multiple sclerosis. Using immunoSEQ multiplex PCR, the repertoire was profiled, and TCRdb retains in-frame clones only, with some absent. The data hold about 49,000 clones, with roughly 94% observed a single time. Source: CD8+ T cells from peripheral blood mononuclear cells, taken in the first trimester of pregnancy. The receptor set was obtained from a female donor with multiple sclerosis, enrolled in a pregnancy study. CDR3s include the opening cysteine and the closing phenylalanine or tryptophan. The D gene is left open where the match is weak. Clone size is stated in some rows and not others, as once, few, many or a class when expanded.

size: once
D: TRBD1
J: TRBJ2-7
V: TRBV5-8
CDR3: CASSWGQGSYEQYF
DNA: TGTGCCAGCAGCTGGGGACAGGGCTCCTACGAGCAGTACTTC

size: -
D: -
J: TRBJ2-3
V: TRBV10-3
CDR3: CAVLQGSTQYF
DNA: TGTGCCGTGCTGCAGGGGTCTACGCAGTATTTT

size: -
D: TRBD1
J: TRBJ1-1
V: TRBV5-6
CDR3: CASSTGTGGRNTEAFF
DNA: TGTGCCAGCAGCACAGGGACAGGGGGCAGGAACACTGAAGCTTTCTTT

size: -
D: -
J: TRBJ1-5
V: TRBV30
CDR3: CAWSVVSSNQPQHF
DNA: TGTGCCTGGAGTGTAGTCAGTAGCAATCAGCCCCAGCATTTT

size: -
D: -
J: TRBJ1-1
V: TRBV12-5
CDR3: CASGLSPWRDAQETEAFF
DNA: TGTGCTAGTGGTTTATCACCGTGGCGGGACGCCCAAGAGACTGAAGCTTTCTTT

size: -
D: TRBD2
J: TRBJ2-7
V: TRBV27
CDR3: CASNPYGGGYEQYF
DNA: TGTGCCAGCAATCCTTACGGGGGGGGCTACGAGCAGTACTTC

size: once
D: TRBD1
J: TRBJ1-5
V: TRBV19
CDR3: CASKTGFQPQHF
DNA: TGTGCCAGTAAGACAGGGTTTCAGCCCCAGCATTTT

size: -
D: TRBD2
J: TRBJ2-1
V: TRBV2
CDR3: CAAGADRYNEQFF
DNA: TGCGCCGCGGGAGCGGACCGCTACAATGAGCAGTTCTTC

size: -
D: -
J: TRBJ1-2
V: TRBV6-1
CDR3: CASSDYVGHMDYGYTF
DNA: TGTGCCAGCAGTGATTACGTGGGCCATATGGACTATGGCTACACCTTC

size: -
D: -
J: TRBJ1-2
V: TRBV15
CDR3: CATSRDRTYGYTF
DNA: TGTGCCACCAGCCGTGACAGGACCTATGGCTACACCTTC

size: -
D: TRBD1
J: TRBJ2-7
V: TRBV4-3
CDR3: CASSQVTGQGAEQYF
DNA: TGCGCCAGCAGCCAAGTAACAGGCCAGGGGGCTGAGCAGTACTTC

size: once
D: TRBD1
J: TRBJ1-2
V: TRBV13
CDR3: CASSFRQGEPGYTF
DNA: TGTGCCAGCAGCTTCCGACAGGGAGAACCTGGCTACACCTTC

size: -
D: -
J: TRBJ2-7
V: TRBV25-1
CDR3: CASSEIRFGHSYEQYF
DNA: TGTGCCAGCAGTGAAATTAGGTTTGGTCACAGCTACGAGCAGTACTTC

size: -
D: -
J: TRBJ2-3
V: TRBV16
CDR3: CASSEEGSTDTQYF
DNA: TGTGCCAGCAGCGAAGAGGGAAGCACAGATACGCAGTATTTT

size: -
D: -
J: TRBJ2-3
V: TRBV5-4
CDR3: CATSSERTDTQYF
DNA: TGTGCCACCTCGTCTGAGCGCACAGATACGCAGTATTTT

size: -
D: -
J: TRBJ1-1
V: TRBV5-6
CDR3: CASRDMNTEAFF
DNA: TGTGCCAGCAGGGACATGAACACTGAAGCTTTCTTT

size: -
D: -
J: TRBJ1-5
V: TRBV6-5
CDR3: CASRPLISNQPQHF
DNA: TGTGCCAGCAGACCACTCATAAGCAATCAGCCCCAGCATTTT

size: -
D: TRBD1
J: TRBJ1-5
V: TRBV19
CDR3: CASSVQGANQPQHF
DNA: TGTGCCAGTAGCGTACAGGGGGCTAATCAGCCCCAGCATTTT

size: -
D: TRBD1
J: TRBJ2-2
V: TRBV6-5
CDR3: CASSYSTGGFTGELFF
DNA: TGTGCCAGCAGTTATTCGACAGGGGGCTTCACCGGGGAGCTGTTTTTT

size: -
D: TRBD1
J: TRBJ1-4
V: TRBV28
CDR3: CASSRPRGQGEEKLFF
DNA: TGTGCCAGCAGTCGACCCCGGGGACAGGGGGAGGAAAAACTGTTTTTT

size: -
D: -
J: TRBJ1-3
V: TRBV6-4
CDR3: CASSPGEGAGNTIYF
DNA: TGTGCCAGCAGTCCCGGTGAGGGGGCTGGAAACACCATATATTTT

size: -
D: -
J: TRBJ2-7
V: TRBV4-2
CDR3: CASSQGPESSYEQYF
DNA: TGTGCCAGCAGCCAAGGACCGGAGAGCTCCTACGAGCAGTACTTC